This T cell receptor beta chain was sequenced in a study of Graves' ophthalmopathy and Graves' hyperthyroidism. Study results and limitations: Forecasting of ophthalmopathy progression by the model achieved around 71% sensitivity and 72% to 85% specificity.

This clonotype showed up many times. Its antigen is undetermined. Transcripts of RNA were the source for amplifying TCR beta CDR3 regions. The first-round RT-PCR employed HTBI primers together with the Qiagen OneStep RT-PCR kit. A multiplex PCR was then performed as the second round. In TCRdb, the multiplex PCR reads were re-called with MiXCR into one record per CDR3 protein. The sample records about 550,000 distinct CDR3 sequences, under 45% being singletons. V was clipped by 4 bases and J by 3 bases, with 9 bases between them. The CDR3 runs 14 residues. The chain couples TRBV12-3 or TRBV12-4 to TRBJ1-4; possibly TRBD1 for D (5 bases). This TCR was sampled from an adult man with Graves' hyperthyroidism. The sequencing sample was made of peripheral blood or thyroid tissue (not recorded which). Here the CDR3 reads CASSSDSPNEKLFF. The CDR3 nucleotides are TGTGCCAGCAGTTCCGACAGCCCTAATGAAAAACTGTTTTTT.